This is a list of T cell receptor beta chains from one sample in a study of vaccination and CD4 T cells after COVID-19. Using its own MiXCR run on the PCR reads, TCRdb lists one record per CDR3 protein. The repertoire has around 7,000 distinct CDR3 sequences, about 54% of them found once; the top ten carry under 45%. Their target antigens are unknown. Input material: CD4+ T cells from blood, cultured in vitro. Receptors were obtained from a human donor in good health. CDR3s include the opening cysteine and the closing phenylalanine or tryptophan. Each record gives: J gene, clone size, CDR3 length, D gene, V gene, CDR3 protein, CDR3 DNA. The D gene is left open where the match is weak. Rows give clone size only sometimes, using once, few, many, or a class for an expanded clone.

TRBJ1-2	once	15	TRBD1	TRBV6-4	CASSADPGTGFGYTF	TGTGCCAGCAGTGCCGACCCCGGGACAGGGTTTGGCTACACCTTC
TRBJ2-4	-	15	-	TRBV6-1	CASSRDIVAKNIQYF	TGTGCCAGCAGCCGCGACATAGTAGCCAAAAACATTCAGTACTTC
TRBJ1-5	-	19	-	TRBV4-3	CASSHAQAGPPYSNQPQHF	TGCGCCAGCAGCCACGCCCAGGCAGGCCCCCCATATAGCAATCAGCCCCAGCATTTT
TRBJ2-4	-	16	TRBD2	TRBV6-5	CASSYGGGIAKNIQYF	TGTGCCAGCAGTTACGGGGGGGGAATAGCCAAAAACATTCAGTACTTC
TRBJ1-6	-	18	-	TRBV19	CASSPLDGKSSYNSPLHF	TGTGCCAGTAGTCCCCTGGACGGGAAGAGCTCCTATAATTCACCCCTCCACTTT
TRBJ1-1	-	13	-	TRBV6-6	CASRQGQKTEAFF	TGTGCCAGCAGGCAGGGTCAGAAAACTGAAGCTTTCTTT
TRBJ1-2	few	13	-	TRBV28	CASSLGPEGGYTF	TGTGCCAGCAGTTTAGGACCGGAGGGGGGCTACACCTTC
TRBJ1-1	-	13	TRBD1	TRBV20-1	CSARQGVNTEAFF	TGCAGTGCTAGGCAGGGGGTGAACACTGAAGCTTTCTTT
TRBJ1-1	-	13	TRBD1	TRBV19	CASRDRGDTEAFF	TGTGCCAGTAGGGACAGGGGTGACACTGAAGCTTTCTTT
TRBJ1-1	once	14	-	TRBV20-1	CSAHAQGLNTEAFF	TGCAGTGCCCATGCCCAGGGGCTGAACACTGAAGCTTTCTTT
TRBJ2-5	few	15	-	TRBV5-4	CASSLSGYSGETQYF	TGTGCCAGCAGCTTGTCGGGATATTCGGGGGAGACCCAGTACTTC
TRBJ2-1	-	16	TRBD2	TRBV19	CASSTNSGGLYNEQFF	TGTGCCAGTAGTACGAATAGCGGGGGCCTATACAATGAGCAGTTCTTC
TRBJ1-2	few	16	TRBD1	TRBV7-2	CASSKEAQGANYGYTF	TGTGCCAGCAGCAAAGAGGCCCAGGGGGCGAACTATGGCTACACCTTC
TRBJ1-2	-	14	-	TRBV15	CATTKGHSGSGYTF	TGTGCCACCACCAAGGGTCACTCAGGGTCTGGCTACACCTTC
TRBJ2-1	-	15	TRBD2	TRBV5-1	CASSLPAGGPLEQFF	TGCGCCAGCAGCCTCCCGGCGGGGGGGCCGTTGGAGCAGTTCTTC
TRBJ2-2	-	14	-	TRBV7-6	CASSLVRGTGELFF	TGTGCCAGCAGCTTAGTGCGGGGTACCGGGGAGCTGTTTTTT
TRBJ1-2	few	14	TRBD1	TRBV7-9	CASSTSGTVYGYTF	TGTGCCAGCAGCACGAGTGGGACAGTCTATGGCTACACCTTC
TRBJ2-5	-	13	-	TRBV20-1	CSAEGPNQETQYF	TGCAGTGCGGAGGGGCCGAACCAAGAGACCCAGTACTTC
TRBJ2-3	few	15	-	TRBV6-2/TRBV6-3	CASSDTHASTDTQYF	TGTGCCAGCAGTGATACTCACGCTAGCACAGATACGCAGTATTTT
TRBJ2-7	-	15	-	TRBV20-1	CSARGGSGTSYEQYF	TGCAGTGCTAGAGGGGGTTCCGGGACATCCTACGAGCAGTACTTC
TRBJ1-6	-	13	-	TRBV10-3	CATMAGEGSPLHF	TGTGCCACCATGGCGGGGGAAGGTTCACCCCTCCACTTT
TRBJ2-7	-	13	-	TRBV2	CASNLVVMGEQYF	TGTGCCAGCAACTTGGTCGTTATGGGCGAGCAGTACTTC
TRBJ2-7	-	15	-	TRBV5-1	CASSFTAVSTYEQYF	TGCGCCAGCAGCTTTACGGCGGTTTCCACCTACGAGCAGTACTTC
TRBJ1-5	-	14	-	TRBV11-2	CASSVKGSGAPQHF	TGTGCCAGCAGCGTAAAAGGGTCGGGTGCGCCCCAGCATTTT
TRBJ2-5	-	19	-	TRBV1	CTSSRTPAGLGAAQETQYF	TGCACCAGCAGCCGAACACCAGCGGGACTAGGTGCGGCCCAAGAGACCCAGTACTTC
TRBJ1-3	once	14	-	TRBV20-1	CSARDPGSGNTIYF	TGCAGTGCTAGAGATCCGGGCTCTGGAAACACCATATATTTT
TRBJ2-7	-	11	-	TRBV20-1	CSARDSWEQYF	TGCAGTGCTAGGGACTCTTGGGAGCAGTACTTC
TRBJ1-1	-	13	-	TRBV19	CASSIWVNTEAFF	TGTGCCAGTAGTATTTGGGTGAACACTGAAGCTTTCTTT
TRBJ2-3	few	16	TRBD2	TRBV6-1	CASSGTSGGNWDTQYF	TGTGCCAGCAGTGGGACTAGCGGGGGGAATTGGGATACGCAGTATTTT
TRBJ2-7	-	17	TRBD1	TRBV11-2	CASSSNSGTGFHYEQYF	TGTGCCAGCAGCTCGAATTCCGGGACAGGGTTTCACTACGAGCAGTACTTC
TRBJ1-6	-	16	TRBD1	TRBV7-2	CASSGGGGQGNSPLHF	TGTGCCAGCAGCGGAGGCGGGGGACAGGGGAATTCACCCCTCCACTTT
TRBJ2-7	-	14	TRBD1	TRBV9	CASSEGTGGYEQYF	TGTGCCAGCAGCGAGGGGACAGGGGGTTACGAGCAGTACTTC
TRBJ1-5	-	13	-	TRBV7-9	CASSFESNQPQHF	TGTGCCAGCAGCTTCGAGAGCAATCAGCCCCAGCATTTT
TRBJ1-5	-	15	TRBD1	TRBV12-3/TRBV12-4	CASSLDRGLIQPQHF	TGTGCCAGCAGTCTCGACAGGGGGCTCATTCAGCCCCAGCATTTT
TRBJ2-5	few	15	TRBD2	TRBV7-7	CASSFSGTREETQYF	TGTGCCAGCAGCTTCTCTGGGACTAGAGAAGAGACCCAGTACTTC
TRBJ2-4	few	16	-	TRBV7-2	CASSLELGLAKNIQYF	TGTGCCAGCAGCTTAGAACTCGGACTAGCCAAAAACATTCAGTACTTC
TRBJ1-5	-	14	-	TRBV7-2	CASSLEAGWQPQHF	TGTGCCAGCAGCTTAGAGGCAGGGTGGCAGCCCCAGCATTTT
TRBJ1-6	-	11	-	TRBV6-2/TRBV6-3	CASSGGSPLHF	TGTGCCAGCAGTGGCGGGTCACCCCTCCACTTT
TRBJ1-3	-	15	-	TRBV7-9	CASTSTRISGNTIYF	TGTGCCAGCACCTCCACCCGGATCTCTGGAAACACCATATATTTT
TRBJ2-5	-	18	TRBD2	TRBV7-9	CASSFNPLGLAGQETQYF	TGCGCCAGCAGCTTTAACCCCCTTGGACTAGCGGGCCAAGAGACCCAGTACTTC
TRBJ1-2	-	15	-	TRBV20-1	CSARPQGRSSYGYTF	TGCAGTGCTAGACCCCAGGGGAGGAGTAGCTATGGCTACACCTTC
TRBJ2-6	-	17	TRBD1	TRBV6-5	CASSYSTGGDGANVLTF	TGTGCCAGCAGTTACTCGACAGGGGGCGACGGGGCCAACGTCCTGACTTTC